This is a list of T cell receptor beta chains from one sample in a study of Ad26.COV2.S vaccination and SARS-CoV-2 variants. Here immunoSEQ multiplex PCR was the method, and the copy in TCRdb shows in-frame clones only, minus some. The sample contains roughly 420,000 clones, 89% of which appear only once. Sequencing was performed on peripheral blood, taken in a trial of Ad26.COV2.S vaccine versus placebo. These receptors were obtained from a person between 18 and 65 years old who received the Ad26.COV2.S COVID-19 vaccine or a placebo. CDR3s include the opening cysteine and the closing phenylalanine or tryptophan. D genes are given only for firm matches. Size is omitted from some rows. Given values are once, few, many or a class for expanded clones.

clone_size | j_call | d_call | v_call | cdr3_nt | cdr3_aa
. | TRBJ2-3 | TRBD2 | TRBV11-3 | TGTGCCAGCGCCGGGACTAGCGGGAGGGCCCAAGATACGCAGTATTTT | CASAGTSGRAQDTQYF
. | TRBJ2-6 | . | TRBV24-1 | TGTGCCACCAGTGATTTGGGGGCTGGGGCCAACGTCCTGACTTTC | CATSDLGAGANVLTF
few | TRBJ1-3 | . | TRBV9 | TGTGCCAGCAGCGTAGTAGCCGGGAGAGGATCTGGAAACACCATATATTTT | CASSVVAGRGSGNTIYF
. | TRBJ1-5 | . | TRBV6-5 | TGTGCCAGCAGTTTAACACCGAATCAGCCCCAGCATTTT | CASSLTPNQPQHF
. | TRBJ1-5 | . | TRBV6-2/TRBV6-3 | TGTGCCAGCAGTTACCCAGCAGGGTCCGGGGTACAGCCCCAGCATTTT | CASSYPAGSGVQPQHF
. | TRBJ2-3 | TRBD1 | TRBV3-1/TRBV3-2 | TGTGCCAGCAGGCATCAGGGGGCAGATACGCAGTATTTT | CASRHQGADTQYF
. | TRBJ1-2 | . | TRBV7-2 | TGTGCCAGCAGCTTAGGGTCGGGGGGGATGGCCTATGGCTACACCTTC | CASSLGSGGMAYGYTF
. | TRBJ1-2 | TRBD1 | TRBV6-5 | TGTGCCAGCAGTTTCCAGGGGGCTTCCTATGGCTACACCTTC | CASSFQGASYGYTF
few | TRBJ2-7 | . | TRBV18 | TGTGCCAGCTCACGCATATCATCCTACGAGCAGTACTTC | CASSRISSYEQYF
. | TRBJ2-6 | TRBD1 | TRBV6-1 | TGTGCCAGCAGTGGTCTAACAGGGGCGGCTGGGGCCAACGTCCTGACTTTC | CASSGLTGAAGANVLTF
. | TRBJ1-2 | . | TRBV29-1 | TGCAGCGTTGAAGGGACCCCAACGGCGGGGGGCTACACCTTC | CSVEGTPTAGGYTF
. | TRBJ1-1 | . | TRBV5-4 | TGTGCCAGCAGCCACCGTCGAAACACTGAAGCTTTCTTT | CASSHRRNTEAFF
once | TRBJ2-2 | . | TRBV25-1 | TGTGCCAGCAGTGACCTGGGGACCGGGGAGCTGTTTTTT | CASSDLGTGELFF
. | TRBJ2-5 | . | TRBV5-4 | TGTGCCAGCAGCTTGGACGGACAAGAGACCCAGTACTTC | CASSLDGQETQYF
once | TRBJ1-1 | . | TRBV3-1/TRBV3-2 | TGTGCCAGCAGCCAATGGGGGGACACTGAAGCTTTCTTT | CASSQWGDTEAFF
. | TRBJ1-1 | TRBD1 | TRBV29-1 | TGCAGCGCCGCGGGGACAGGGGGTTTGGGCACTGAAGCTTTCTTT | CSAAGTGGLGTEAFF
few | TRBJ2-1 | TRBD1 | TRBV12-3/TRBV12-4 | TGTGCCAGCAGTCTTAGACAGGGCAATGAGCAGTTCTTC | CASSLRQGNEQFF
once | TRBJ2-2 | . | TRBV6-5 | TGTGCCAGCAGTCCGATGCATTCCAACACCGGGGAGCTGTTTTTT | CASSPMHSNTGELFF
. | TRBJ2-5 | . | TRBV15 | TGTGCCACCAGCAGAGATACCGGGACCCAGTACTTC | CATSRDTGTQYF
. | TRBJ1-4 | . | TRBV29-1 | TGCAGCGTTGGAGGAAGTCAGGGTCTCGCTAATGAAAAACTGTTTTTT | CSVGGSQGLANEKLFF
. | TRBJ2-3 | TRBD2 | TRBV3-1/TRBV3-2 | TGTGCCAGCAGCCCCACCGGGGGGTGGGGCCTGGCAGATACGCAGTATTTT | CASSPTGGWGLADTQYF
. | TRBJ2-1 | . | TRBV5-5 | TGTGCCAGCAGCTTGATGTACAGGGAGTCGGGTGAGCAGTTCTTC | CASSLMYRESGEQFF
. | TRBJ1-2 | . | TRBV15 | TGTGCCACCAGCAGGGACATGGGCCATCAGCGCTATGGCTACACCTTC | CATSRDMGHQRYGYTF
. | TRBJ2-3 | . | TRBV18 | TGTGCCAGCTCACCGAACTTCGTTGATTTGGATACGCAGTATTTT | CASSPNFVDLDTQYF
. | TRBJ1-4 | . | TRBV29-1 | TGCAGCGCTAAGGATGGCGGTGGAAAACTGTTTTTT | CSAKDGGGKLFF
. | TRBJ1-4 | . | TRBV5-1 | TGCGCCAGCAGCCGTACCGTGAGAGGGGGTGAAAAACTGTTTTTT | CASSRTVRGGEKLFF
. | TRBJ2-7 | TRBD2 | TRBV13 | TGTGCCAGCAGAGCGGGGGGGCATCCCGAGCAGTACTTC | CASRAGGHPEQYF
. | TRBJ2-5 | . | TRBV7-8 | TGTGCCAGCAGCTTATGGGGGAGGGAGACCCAGTACTTC | CASSLWGRETQYF
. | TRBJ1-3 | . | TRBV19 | TGTGCCAGTAGCAAGGGGGGGGGCAACGGAAACACCATATATTTT | CASSKGGGNGNTIYF
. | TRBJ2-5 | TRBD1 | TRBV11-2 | TGTGCCAGCAGCCCGGGGACAGTGGAGACCCAGTACTTC | CASSPGTVETQYF
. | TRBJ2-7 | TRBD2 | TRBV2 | TGTGCCAGCAGCAGCGGGGGGGGATCCTACGAGCAGTACTTC | CASSSGGGSYEQYF
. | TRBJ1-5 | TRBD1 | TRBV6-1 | TGTGCCAGCAGTGAAACTACAGGGGCAAATCAGCCCCAGCATTTT | CASSETTGANQPQHF
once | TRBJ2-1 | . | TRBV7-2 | TGTGCCAGCAGCTCCGACAGTACCTCCTACAATGAGCAGTTCTTC | CASSSDSTSYNEQFF